The 10 T cell receptor beta chains in this list originate from one sample, sequenced in a study of T cells after yellow fever vaccination. One entry per CDR3 protein results from TCRdb running MiXCR on the 5' RACE reads. The repertoire holds about 99,000 distinct CDR3 sequences, with around 5.5% as singletons. Source: CD8+ T cells sorted from PBMCs, taken 10 days after the yellow fever booster vaccination. These TCRs come from a man younger than 30 who received the YFV17D yellow fever vaccine.

The rearrangement joins TRBV5-1 to TRBJ1-1; D may be TRBD1 (5 bases). Trimming shortened V by 4 bases and J by 7 bases, and 14 bases separated the two germline ends. This CDR3 has 13 amino acids. Per the germline V gene, CDR1 is SGHRS and CDR2 is YFSETQ. CDR3 nucleotides: TGCGCCAGCAGCCCCCGGGGCGCGGATGAAGCTTTCTTT. Translation: CASSPRGADEAFF.

This clonotype turned up a few times. The CDR3 here is CASSPYPANTGELFF. CDR3 bases: TGTGCCAGCTCACCATACCCGGCGAACACCGGGGAGCTGTTTTTT. The chain joins TRBV18 to TRBJ2-2; the D is unclear. The CDR3 has 15 residues. V lost 2 bases to trimming and J lost 0 bases, with 7 bases between them. The germline CDR1 and CDR2 sequences are KGHSH and LQKENI.

This clonotype was counted between two and nine times. The rearrangement links TRBV4-1 to TRBJ2-1, with D possibly TRBD1 on 7 matching bases. The germline CDR1 and CDR2 sequences are MGHRA and YSYEKL. The length of the CDR3 is 15 residues. Between the trimmed V and J ends, which lost 4 bases and 6 bases, there was a span of 16 bases. CDR3 residues: CASSPPGGNPNEQFF. CDR3 bases: TGCGCCAGCAGCCCTCCAGGGGGGAATCCCAATGAGCAGTTCTTC.

This clonotype has a count of ten or more. The chain employs TRBV13 and TRBJ2-4; 8 nucleotides match TRBD2. CDR3 length equals 16 residues. The trim removed 5 bases at V and 1 base at J, leaving 7 bases unmatched. CDR1 and CDR2 from the germline V gene are PRHDT and FYEKMQ (reference sequence). The CDR3 sequence is CASSPRGGPAKNIQYF. CDR3 DNA sequence: TGTGCCAGCAGCCCCCGGGGGGGGCCGGCCAAAAACATTCAGTACTTC.

About this clonotype: A much more abundant neighbour one base away suggests this may be a read error. The chain carries TRBV12-3 or TRBV12-4 and TRBJ2-3; TRBD2 matches 7 bases. The CDR3 runs to 14 residues. V shed 8 bases, J shed 1 base, and the junction held 6 bases outside the gene matches. This chain's CDR3 is CASGHTSGTDTQYF. CDR3 in DNA: TGTGCCAGCGGTCACACTAGCGGCACAGATACGCAGTATTTT.

This rearrangement joins TRBV7-9 to TRBJ1-2; D unclear. The CDR3 has 13 residues. Germline values: CDR1 SEHNR, CDR2 FQNEAQ (reference sequence). The V gene lost 4 bases and the J gene lost 8 bases, with 14 bases spanning the gap. The CDR3 loop reads CASSSRVVEGYTF. DNA for the CDR3: TGTGCCAGCAGCTCCCGAGTCGTTGAGGGCTACACCTTC.

The sample holds a few counts of this clonotype. The genes are TRBV7-8 and TRBJ2-2; D may be TRBD1 or TRBD2 (5 bases each). This CDR3 contains 18 residues. Trimming removed 7 bases at V and 6 bases at J, with 27 bases between. Germline values: CDR1 SGHVS, CDR2 FQNEAQ. For the CDR3, the DNA is TGTGCCAGCAAGGGTCGTGAAGGAGGAAGGCAGGGCCCCGGGGAGCTGTTTTTT. This sequence encodes CASKGREGGRQGPGELFF.

This rearrangement joins TRBV12-3 or TRBV12-4 to TRBJ2-1, with 7 bases that match TRBD2. The CDR3 loop spans 14 amino acids. Trimming took 3 bases from V and 2 from J; bases not matched to a gene: 1. CDR3 sequence (DNA): TGTGCCAGCAGTTTTGGACTAGCCTACAATGAGCAGTTCTTC. Translating gives CASSFGLAYNEQFF.

This clonotype came up a few times. The chain combines TRBV24-1 with TRBJ2-1, with 7 nucleotides matching TRBD1. The V and J ends lost 4 bases and 2 bases, in that order; junction bases with no gene match: 7. The CDR3 is made up of 16 amino acids. Germline CDR1 and CDR2: KGHDR and SFDVKD. The CDR3 is CATSETTGIPYNEQFF. The CDR3 DNA reads TGTGCCACCAGTGAAACGACAGGGATTCCCTACAATGAGCAGTTCTTC.

This clonotype was detected only a few times. The V gene is TRBV9, the J gene TRBJ2-7, with 7 positions matching TRBD1. The J segment lost 3 bases and the V segment lost 0 bases, leaving 6 bases of the junction unmatched. This CDR3 spans 15 amino acids. Germline CDR1 is SGDLS and CDR2 is YYNGEE. In nucleotides, the CDR3 is TGTGCCAGCAGCGTAGCTGACAGGGTGGGCTACGAGCAGTACTTC. Translating gives CASSVADRVGYEQYF.